This T cell receptor beta chain was sequenced for a study of T cells in Graves' hyperthyroidism and ophthalmopathy. Study context: Any treatment followed the collection of peripheral blood at initial diagnosis.

The CDR3 totals 13 residues. V was shortened by 4 bases and J by 3 bases, with 9 bases between the two germline ends. Germline V gene sequence: CDR1 KGHDR, CDR2 SFDVKD. Amplification of TCR beta CDR3 regions was performed using RNA transcripts as template. RT-PCR in the first round (using the HTBI primer set) targeted the TCR CDR3. TCRdb processed the multiplex PCR reads anew with MiXCR; each CDR3 protein has one entry. This table holds 250,000 to 300,000 distinct CDR3 sequences, roughly a fifth found once. Clinicians diagnosed patients from clinical symptoms, serum thyroxine and TRAb, thyroid ultrasound and orbital computed tomography.

The receptor's source is a man aged 45-65 years with Graves' ophthalmopathy. V gene TRBV24-1 combines with J gene TRBJ2-7; D is unresolved. Sequences were obtained from blood. CDR3 bases: TGTGCCACCAGTGACCTCGCCTTCTACGAGCAGTACTTC. It codes for CATSDLAFYEQYF.